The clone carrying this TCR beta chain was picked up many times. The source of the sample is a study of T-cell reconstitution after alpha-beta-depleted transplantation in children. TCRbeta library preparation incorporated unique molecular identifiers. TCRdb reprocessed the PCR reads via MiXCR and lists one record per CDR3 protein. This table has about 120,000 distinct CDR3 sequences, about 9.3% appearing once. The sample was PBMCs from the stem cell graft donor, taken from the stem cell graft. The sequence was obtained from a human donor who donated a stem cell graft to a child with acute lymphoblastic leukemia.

The CDR3 reads CSVPVNGNTEAFF. CDR3 in DNA: TGCAGCGTTCCCGTAAACGGGAACACTGAAGCTTTCTTT. The chain carries TRBV29-1 and TRBJ1-1; D gene ambiguous. The CDR3 consists of 13 residues. V gave up 5 bases and J gave up 1 base, with 11 bases separating them. Germline V gene sequence: CDR1 SQVTM, CDR2 ANQGSEA.